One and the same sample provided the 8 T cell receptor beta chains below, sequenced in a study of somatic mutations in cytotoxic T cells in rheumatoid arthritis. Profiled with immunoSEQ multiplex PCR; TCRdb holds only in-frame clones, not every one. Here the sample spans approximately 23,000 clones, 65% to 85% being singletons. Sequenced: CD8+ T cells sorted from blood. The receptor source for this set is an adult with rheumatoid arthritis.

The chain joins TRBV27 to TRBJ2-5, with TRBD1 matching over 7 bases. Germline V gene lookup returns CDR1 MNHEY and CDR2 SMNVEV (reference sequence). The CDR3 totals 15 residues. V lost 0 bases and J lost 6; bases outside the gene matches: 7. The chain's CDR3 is CASSLSGGSHQTQYF. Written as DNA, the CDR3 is TGTGCCAGCAGTTTATCAGGGGGCAGTCACCAGACCCAGTACTTC.

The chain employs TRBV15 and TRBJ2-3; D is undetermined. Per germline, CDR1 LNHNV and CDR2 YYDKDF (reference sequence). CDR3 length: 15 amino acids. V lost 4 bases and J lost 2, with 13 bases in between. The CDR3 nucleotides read TGTGCCACCAGCAATGACTGGAAGATCACAGATACGCAGTATTTT. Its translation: CATSNDWKITDTQYF. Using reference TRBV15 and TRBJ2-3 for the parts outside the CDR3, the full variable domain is DAMVIQNPRYQVTQFGKPVTLSCSQTLNHNVMYWYQQKSSQAPKLLFHYYDKDFNNEADTPDNFQSRRPNTSFCFLDIRSPGLGDTAMYLCATSNDWKITDTQYFGPGTRLTVL.

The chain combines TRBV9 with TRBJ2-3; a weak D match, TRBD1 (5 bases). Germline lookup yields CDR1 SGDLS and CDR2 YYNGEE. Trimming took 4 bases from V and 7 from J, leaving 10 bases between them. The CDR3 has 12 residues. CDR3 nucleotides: TGTGCCAGCAGCTCAGACAGAAATACGCAGTATTTT. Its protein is CASSSDRNTQYF.

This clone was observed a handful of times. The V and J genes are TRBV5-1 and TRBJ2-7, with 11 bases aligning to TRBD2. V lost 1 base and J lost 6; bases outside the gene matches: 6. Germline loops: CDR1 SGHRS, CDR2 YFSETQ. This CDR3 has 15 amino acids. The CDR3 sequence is CASSLLAGGRAEQYF. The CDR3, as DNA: TGCGCCAGCAGCTTGTTAGCGGGAGGGCGCGCCGAGCAGTACTTC.

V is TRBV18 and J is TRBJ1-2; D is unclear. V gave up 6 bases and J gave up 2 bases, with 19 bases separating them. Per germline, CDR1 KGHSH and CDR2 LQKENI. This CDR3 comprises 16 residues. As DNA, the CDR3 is TGTGCCAGCTCGCCTGAGATAATTCGCCAAAACTATGGCTACACCTTC. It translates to CASSPEIIRQNYGYTF.

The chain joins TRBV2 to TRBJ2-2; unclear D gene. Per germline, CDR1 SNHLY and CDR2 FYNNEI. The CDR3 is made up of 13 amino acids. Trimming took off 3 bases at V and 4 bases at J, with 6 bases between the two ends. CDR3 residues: CASSDQVTGELFF. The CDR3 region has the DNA TGTGCCAGCAGTGATCAGGTCACCGGGGAGCTGTTTTTT.

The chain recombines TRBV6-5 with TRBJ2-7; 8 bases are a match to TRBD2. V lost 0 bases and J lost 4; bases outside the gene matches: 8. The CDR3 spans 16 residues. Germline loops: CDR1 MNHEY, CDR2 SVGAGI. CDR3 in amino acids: CASSYSAGRVKYEQYF. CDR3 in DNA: TGTGCCAGCAGTTACTCGGCCGGGAGGGTTAAATACGAGCAGTACTTC.

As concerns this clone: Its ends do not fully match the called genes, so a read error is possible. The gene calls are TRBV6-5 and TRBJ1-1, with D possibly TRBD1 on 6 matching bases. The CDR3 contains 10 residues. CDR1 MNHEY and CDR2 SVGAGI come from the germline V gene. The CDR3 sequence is CVSGQWEAFF. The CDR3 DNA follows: TGTGTCAGCGGACAGTGGGAAGCTTTCTTT.